Listed below are T cell receptor beta chains from one sample, sequenced in a study of metastatic and nonmetastatic thyroid tumors. TCRdb reanalyzed the PCR reads via MiXCR. Of approximately 28,000 clones in the sample, roughly 15% were seen once. The sequencing input was blood. The receptors were gathered from a male donor with papillary thyroid cancer or a benign thyroid nodule (not recorded which). Some clones in this sample may be carry-over from other donors' samples. CDR3s include the opening cysteine and the closing phenylalanine or tryptophan. The order of the fields is J gene, D gene, V gene, clone size, CDR3 DNA, CDR3 protein. A D gene is named only where the DNA matches it firmly. Only some rows state a clone size, as once, few, many or a class for expanded clones.

>TRBJ2-3|NA|TRBV20-1|many
TGCAGTGCAGGGCCTAGCACAGATACGCAGTATTTT
CSAGPSTDTQYF
>TRBJ2-1|NA|TRBV28|many
TGTGCCAGCAGTTTATGGGGGGGTCAGGGGCAGTTCTTC
CASSLWGGQGQFF
>TRBJ2-3|TRBD2|TRBV11-1|NA
TGTGCCAGCCGCTCGGGGGGGCCTAGCACAGATACGCGTTATTTT
CASRSGGPSTDTRYF
>TRBJ2-5|TRBD2|TRBV11-3|many
TGTGCCAGCAGCTTAGTGCGGGAGAGGCAAGAGACCCAGTACTTC
CASSLVRERQETQYF
>TRBJ1-4|NA|TRBV6-5|many
TGTGCCAGCAGTTACCCGCCCCCCCAGACAGAGATAGCAACTAATGAAAAACTGTTTTTT
CASSYPPPQTEIATNEKLFF
>TRBJ2-7|TRBD2|TRBV7-6|NA
TGTGCCAGCAGCTTAGGACCTCCGCCGGGACTAGCGGGGGGCCTCTTCTACGAGCAGTACTTC
CASSLGPPPGLAGGLFYEQYF
>TRBJ2-1|TRBD2|TRBV12-3/TRBV12-4|many
TGTGCCAGCAGTTGGTCTAGCGGGAGTGGGCGTGAGCAGTTCTTC
CASSWSSGSGREQFF
>TRBJ2-5|NA|TRBV7-2|many
TGTGCCAGCAGCTTTGGAGAGACCCAGTACTTC
CASSFGETQYF
>TRBJ1-1|NA|TRBV27|many
TGTGCCAGCAGTCAGGGGTACACTGAAGCTTTCTTT
CASSQGYTEAFF
>TRBJ2-7|NA|TRBV18|many
TGTGCCAGCTCACCGGCTCCACCTTCCTACGAGCAGTACTTC
CASSPAPPSYEQYF
>TRBJ1-2|NA|TRBV28|many
TGTGCCAGCAGACAACCACAGTTACTTGGTGGCTACACCTTC
CASRQPQLLGGYTF
>TRBJ2-3|NA|TRBV28|many
TGTGCCAGCAGCCCAGGGGGGCCGCCAGTTACGCAGTATTTT
CASSPGGPPVTQYF
>TRBJ1-2|NA|TRBV2|many
TGTGCCAGCAGGTTTAGGGGTGGCTACACCTTC
CASRFRGGYTF
>TRBJ2-3|NA|TRBV30|many
TGTGCCTGGCATGGGACCGCCGATACGCAGTATTTT
CAWHGTADTQYF
>TRBJ2-1|TRBD2|TRBV20-1|many
TGCAGTGCTCCCCGACTGGTGACTAGCGGGGGGATCAATGAGCAGTTCTTC
CSAPRLVTSGGINEQFF
>TRBJ2-3|TRBD2|TRBV3-1|NA
TGTGCCAGCAGTTGGGGACTAGCGGGCGATACGCAGTATTTT
CASSWGLAGDTQYF
>TRBJ2-1|TRBD2|TRBV19|few
TGTGCCAGTAGTCCGACTAGCGGGTACGCCTATGAGCAGTTCTTC
CASSPTSGYAYEQFF
>TRBJ1-6|TRBD1|TRBV28|many
TGTGCCAGCAGTCCAACAGGACAGGTGGGCGACTTT
CASSPTGQVGDF
>TRBJ1-6|NA|TRBV6-1|NA
TGTGCCAGCAGTGAAGCAGGGAGGGGATCACCCCTCCACTTT
CASSEAGRGSPLHF
>TRBJ1-1|TRBD1|TRBV7-3|many
TGTGCCAGCAGCTTAGGTCTCGCAGGGGGTGAAGCTTTCTTT
CASSLGLAGGEAFF
>TRBJ2-3|NA|TRBV12-3/TRBV12-4|many
TGTGCCAGCAGCCTCAGGGACGGGGTTAAGGGTACGCAGTATTTT
CASSLRDGVKGTQYF
>TRBJ2-7|TRBD1|TRBV6-1|many
TGTGCCAGCGAAAGACAGGGGGAAAACTACGAGCAGTACTTC
CASERQGENYEQYF
>TRBJ1-1|TRBD1|TRBV9|many
TGTGCCAGCAGCGAGGGGGCTACGGGGTGGAACACTGAAGCTTTCTTT
CASSEGATGWNTEAFF
>TRBJ2-3|TRBD2|TRBV6-5|many
TGTGCCAGCAGTTACTCGACTAGCGGGCACACAGATACGCAGTATTTT
CASSYSTSGHTDTQYF
>TRBJ1-1|NA|TRBV5-4|many
TGTGCCAGCAGCTCATTCGACAGAATCGCTGAAGCTTTCTTT
CASSSFDRIAEAFF
>TRBJ1-6|NA|TRBV30|NA
TGTGCCTGGAGTAGGACGCAGTCACCCCTCCACTTT
CAWSRTQSPLHF
>TRBJ2-7|NA|TRBV28|few
TGTGCCAGCAGTTTATGGGCCCACGAGCAGTACTTC
CASSLWAHEQYF
>TRBJ1-2|NA|TRBV19|few
TGTGCCAGTAGTGAGACAGGCTGGGGATACACCTTC
CASSETGWGYTF
>TRBJ1-2|TRBD1|TRBV27|NA
TGTGCCAGCAGTAAGTCCGGGACAGCAGCTAACTATGGCTACACCTTC
CASSKSGTAANYGYTF
>TRBJ2-7|TRBD1|TRBV30|many
TGTGCCTGGAGGACCGGGACAGATGCCTACGAGCAGTACTTC
CAWRTGTDAYEQYF
>TRBJ1-2|TRBD1|TRBV6-1|many
TGTGCCAGCAGAAGTACGACAGGGAACTATGGCTACACCTTC
CASRSTTGNYGYTF
>TRBJ2-7|TRBD1|TRBV10-3|NA
TGTGCCATCAGTGCTAACCGGGACAGGGGAAACGAGCAGTACTTC
CAISANRDRGNEQYF
>TRBJ1-1|NA|TRBV27|many
TGTGCCAGCAGTTTAGGGACTAACACTGAAGCTTTCTTT
CASSLGTNTEAFF
>TRBJ1-5|NA|TRBV25-1|many
TGTGCCAGCAGTGGGCAGGGCAATCAGCCCCAGCATTTT
CASSGQGNQPQHF
>TRBJ2-7|TRBD1|TRBV20-1|many
TGCAGTGCTAGCCGACAGGGGGTCGAGCAGTACTTC
CSASRQGVEQYF
>TRBJ2-7|NA|TRBV14|many
TGTGCCAGCAGCCAGACTCACGAGCAGTACTTC
CASSQTHEQYF
>TRBJ2-1|TRBD1|TRBV19|NA
TGTGCCAGTAGCCCCGGGACAGGTCGCTACAATGAGCAGTTCTTC
CASSPGTGRYNEQFF
>TRBJ1-6|NA|TRBV7-3|NA
TGTGCCAGTAGCTTGGACTATAATTCACCCCTCCATTTT
CASSLDYNSPLHF
>TRBJ2-7|NA|TRBV6-9|medium-sized
TGTGCCAGCAGTTATCAATCGGGCACGGTGGCAGTTACTTACAACATCTACGAGCAGTACTTC
CASSYQSGTVAVTYNIYEQYF
>TRBJ2-1|TRBD2|TRBV19|many
TGTGCCAGTAGTATATCTAGCGGGAACTATGAGCAGTTCTTC
CASSISSGNYEQFF
>TRBJ1-2|NA|TRBV5-6|many
TGTGCCAGCAGCTTGAAACAGGGAGGAGTGTATGGCTACACCTTC
CASSLKQGGVYGYTF
>TRBJ2-1|NA|TRBV25-1|many
TGTGCCAGCAGTGAGGCTAGCCGGGCTTGGGGGCAGTTCTTC
CASSEASRAWGQFF
>TRBJ1-2|TRBD1|TRBV27|many
TGTGCCAGCAGTTGGTCCGGGACAGGCCGATCTGGCTACACCTTC
CASSWSGTGRSGYTF
>TRBJ2-7|NA|TRBV6-1|many
TGTGCCAGCAGTGAGAGCGGACCTACCTACGAGCAGTACTTC
CASSESGPTYEQYF
>TRBJ2-3|NA|TRBV14|NA
TGTGCCAACAGCCAAGGGGGACCTGTCGGAGGTGGCACAGATACGCAGTATTTT
CANSQGGPVGGGTDTQYF
>TRBJ1-5|TRBD1|TRBV20-1|many
TGCAGTGCAACTCCGGGACAGGGAAACAATCAGCCCCAGCATTTT
CSATPGQGNNQPQHF
>TRBJ2-2|TRBD2|TRBV4-2|NA
TGTGCCAGCAGCCAGCTAGCGGGGGGGGGCGACGCCGGGGAGCTGTTTTTT
CASSQLAGGGDAGELFF
>TRBJ1-2|NA|TRBV27|many
TGTGCCAGCGGACAGATATCCTATGGCTACACCTTC
CASGQISYGYTF
>TRBJ2-5|TRBD1|TRBV10-3|many
TGTGCCATCAGACCGGGACAGGGTCAAGAGACCCAGTACTTC
CAIRPGQGQETQYF
>TRBJ1-5|NA|TRBV15|many
TGTGCCACCAGCAGGACAGACCTCCCGACTAGAAATCAGCCCCAGCATTTT
CATSRTDLPTRNQPQHF
>TRBJ1-2|NA|TRBV3-1|many
TGTGCCAGCAGCCAAGATGTGGGGGGCCTGGGCTATGGCTACACCTTC
CASSQDVGGLGYGYTF
>TRBJ2-7|NA|TRBV7-9|many
TGTGCCAGCAGCTTCGGGTCGGGCTCAGCCGCCGAGCAGTACTTC
CASSFGSGSAAEQYF
>TRBJ2-1|NA|TRBV11-3|NA
TGTGCCAGCAGCCCAGACCAGGGGGGTGAGCAGTTCTTC
CASSPDQGGEQFF
>TRBJ1-4|NA|TRBV28|many
TGTGCCACGCTAACGTTGGGGAAACTGTTTTTT
CATLTLGKLFF
>TRBJ2-7|TRBD2|TRBV20-1|many
TGCAGTGCTAGATCGCGGGCTAGCGGATCCTACGAGCAGTACTTC
CSARSRASGSYEQYF
>TRBJ1-2|NA|TRBV5-1|many
TGCGCCAGCAGCTTGGCCGAGAGCTCCGGCGGCTACACCTTC
CASSLAESSGGYTF
>TRBJ2-2|NA|TRBV20-1|NA
TGCAGTGCTAGATATCTACAGGGGAGGGCCGGGGAGCTGTTTTTT
CSARYLQGRAGELFF
>TRBJ2-7|NA|TRBV5-1|NA
TGCGCCAGCAGCTTTGGCCCCAGCTCCTACGAGCAGTACTTC
CASSFGPSSYEQYF
>TRBJ1-1|NA|TRBV4-1|many
TGCGCCAGCAGCCAAATAGGCGACCTGAACACTGAAGCTTTCTTT
CASSQIGDLNTEAFF